The clone carrying this T cell receptor (beta chain) occurred many times. TCRdb recomputed calls from the RT-PCR reads with MiXCR, one row per CDR3 protein. The data contain roughly 250,000 distinct CDR3 sequences, approximately 14% of them singletons. The record originates from a study of patients and donors after allogeneic stem cell transplantation. This sequence was found in a human donor who was either an allogeneic HSCT recipient or a stem cell or donor lymphocyte infusion donor (not recorded which). It is not recorded whose cells these are; they may come from a transplant donor. Sequenced: blood, either unsorted or a sorted T cell fraction (not recorded which).

The CDR3 DNA reads as TGTGCCAGCAGCCTAGAGCCAGGGGGTTGGCAGCCCCAGCATTTT. As protein: CASSLEPGGWQPQHF. The V and J genes are TRBV7-2 and TRBJ1-5, with 7 bases fitting TRBD1. CDR1 and CDR2 from the germline V gene are SGHTA and FQGNSA. V was clipped by 5 bases and J by 7 bases; unmatched bases: 11. The CDR3 spans 15 residues. Full variable domain (remainder filled in from reference TRBV7-2 and TRBJ1-5): GAGVSQSPSNKVTEKGKDVELRCDPISGHTALYWYRQSLGQGLEFLIYFQGNSAPDKSGLPSDRFSAERTGGSVSTLTIQRTQQEDSAVYLCASSLEPGGWQPQHFGDGTRLSIL.